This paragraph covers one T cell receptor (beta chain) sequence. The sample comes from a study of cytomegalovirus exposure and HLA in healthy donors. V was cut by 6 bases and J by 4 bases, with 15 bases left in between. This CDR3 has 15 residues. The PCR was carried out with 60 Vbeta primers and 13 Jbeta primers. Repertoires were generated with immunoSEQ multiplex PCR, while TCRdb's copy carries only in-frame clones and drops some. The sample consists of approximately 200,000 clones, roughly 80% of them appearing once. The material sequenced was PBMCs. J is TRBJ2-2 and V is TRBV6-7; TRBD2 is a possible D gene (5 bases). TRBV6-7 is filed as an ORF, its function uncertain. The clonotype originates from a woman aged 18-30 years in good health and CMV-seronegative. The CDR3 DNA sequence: TGTGCCAGCAGCTCCGGGCTCGAGGGCACCGGGGAGCTGTTTTTT. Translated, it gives CASSSGLEGTGELFF.